This T cell receptor beta chain was sequenced during a study of blood T cell repertoires in COVID-19. About the study: Samples representing acute and convalescent COVID-19 were sourced from the United States, Italy and Spain. Sample material is recorded as cDNA or gDNA derived from T cells, B-cell-depleted T cells, or PBMCs.

The CDR3 length is 13 residues. Trimming took off 6 bases at V and 4 bases at J, with 12 bases between the two ends. From germline, CDR1 is MRHNA and CDR2 SNTAGT. Authors' methods: Nucleated cell number was recorded as an estimate derived from reference gene primer amplification. Produced via immunoSEQ multiplex PCR; TCRdb's table is partial and in-frame only. That table gives V, J and clone size, and the DNA gave D and trimming. This sample yields nearly 200,000 clones, of which 86% are seen a single time; about 0.72% belongs to the top ten. Input material: peripheral blood. The receptor was derived from a woman in her seventies with acute or convalescent COVID-19. The chain joins TRBV6-4 to TRBJ1-1, with D possibly being TRBD1 (6 bases). CDR3 nucleotide sequence: TGTGCCAGCAGCGCACAGGGTGGCACTGAAGCTTTCTTT. Its translation: CASSAQGGTEAFF.